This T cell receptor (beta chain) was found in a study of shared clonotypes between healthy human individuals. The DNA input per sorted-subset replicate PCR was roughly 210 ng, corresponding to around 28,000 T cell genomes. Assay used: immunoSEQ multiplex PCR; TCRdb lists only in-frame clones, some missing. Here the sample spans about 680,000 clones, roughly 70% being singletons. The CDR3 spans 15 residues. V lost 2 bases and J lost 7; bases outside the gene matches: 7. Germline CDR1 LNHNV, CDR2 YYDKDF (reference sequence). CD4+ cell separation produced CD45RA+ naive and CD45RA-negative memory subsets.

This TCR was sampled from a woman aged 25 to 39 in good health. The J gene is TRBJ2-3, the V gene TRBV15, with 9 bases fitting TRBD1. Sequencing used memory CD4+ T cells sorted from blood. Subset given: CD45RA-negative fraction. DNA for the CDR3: TGTGCCACCAGCAGAACCGGGACAGGGCTTCATACGCAGTATTTT. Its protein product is CATSRTGTGLHTQYF.